This T cell receptor (beta chain) was retrieved from a study of blood T cell repertoires in COVID-19 (dated by TCRdb to 2020 to 2021). For the study in its entirety: Samples covering the acute and convalescent phases of COVID-19 were provided by collaborators in the United States, Italy and Spain. The prospective study material was composed of cDNA or gDNA derived from T cells, B-cell-depleted T cells, or PBMCs. Deeply sampled blood TCRbeta repertoires from subjects exposed to, actively infected with, or recovered from COVID-19 were included in the dataset. The repertoires were released in a freely available public database meant as a resource for research on the immune response to SARS-CoV-2. Samples came from the ongoing ImmuneRACE study (first 160 participants) plus 1,254 subjects from 6 global collaborators. Nearly every sample came with metadata listing a de-identified subject ID, COVID-19 status, age in years and sex. Where available, HLA class I and class II types were obtained from metadata supplied by the sample provider rather than from assay-based typing. What the research found in general, with its limitations: The amount of clinical and demographic metadata varied by source and participant and was provided uncurated.

The immunoSEQ Assay, a bias-controlled multiplex PCR, was used to amplify TCRbeta CDR3 regions from genomic DNA. In the authors' own workflow: Within the assay, amplification of reference gene primers was used to estimate how many nucleated cells each sample contained. To quantify the absolute abundance of each unique TCRbeta CDR3 rearrangement, sequence reads were collapsed and filtered. For each sample, productive Simpson clonality was calculated as the square root of Simpson's diversity index over productive rearrangements. The immuneACCESS repertoire file appears here via TCRdb, limited to in-frame rearrangements. These files lack a portion of the clones; in checked studies, under half of the deficit traces to unresolved V genes, and the cause of the others is not known. The DNA gave D and trimming, while V, J and clone size come from that table. This sample lists 250,000 or so clones; around 84% were detected once. Clones ranked in the top ten supply roughly 1.4% of the sample.

Remarks on this clone: It lacks a known antigen. No per-base quality is available; no much larger clone lies one base away.

V and J lose 6 bases and 0 bases, and a span of 9 bases separates them. From cysteine to phenylalanine, the CDR3 is 14 amino acids long. The kept DNA is CDR3 alone, 42 bases in frame from the first base. Based on the germline V gene, the CDR1 and CDR2 sequences are MNHEY and SVGAGI. Another Seattle source contributed samples from volunteer blood donors who had recovered from COVID-19. Collaborating institutions collected whole blood in K2EDTA tubes following their own protocols. Collaborator samples were shipped for TCRbeta analysis as frozen whole blood, isolated PBMCs, or DNA extracted from either sample type.

The source material was peripheral blood. This chain is built from TRBV6-5 and TRBJ2-1; no D segment can be confidently identified. The origin of this receptor is a woman between 40 and 50 years old who had recovered from COVID-19. Here is the DNA: TGTGCCAGCAGCAAAAAGAGCTCCTACAATGAGCAGTTCTTC. It codes for CASSKKSSYNEQFF.